Reported below is one T cell receptor (beta chain). In the original analysis: Amplification with reference gene primers provided the estimates of nucleated cell counts. The data were produced by immunoSEQ multiplex PCR, yet TCRdb's version contains in-frame clones alone and is incomplete. The D gene and trimming were derived from the DNA, and the V and J assignments and clone size from that table. The repertoire includes 75,000 to 95,000 clones, around 87% of them detected once, and around 1.1% sits in the top ten. The data originate from a study of blood T cell repertoires in COVID-19. Study-wide background: Acute and convalescent COVID-19 samples came from the United States, Italy and Spain. T cells, B-cell-depleted T cells, or PBMCs provided the cDNA or gDNA that served as material.

From germline, CDR1 is MGHRA and CDR2 YSYEKL. V lost 0 bases and J 8 bases, leaving 9 bases between the germline ends. The CDR3 is 13 residues long. This chain links TRBV4-1 with TRBJ2-3, with D perhaps TRBD2 (6 bases). Source material: peripheral blood. This TCR came from a human donor in a cohort sampled during active COVID-19. The CDR3 region has the DNA TGCGCCAGCAGCCAAGAGGAGGGTAGTACGCAGTATTTT. Protein sequence: CASSQEEGSTQYF.